The 14 T cell receptor beta chains reported below all come from one sample, sequenced in a study of blood T cell repertoires in COVID-19. Using immunoSEQ multiplex PCR, the repertoire was profiled, and TCRdb retains in-frame clones only, with some absent. The sample lists under 300,000 clones, 86% occurring once. Input material: peripheral blood. These receptors were taken from a young woman with active or convalescent COVID-19.

This clone was detected only once. The chain carries TRBV4-3 and TRBJ1-4; TRBD1 matches at 9 bases. CDR3 size: 16 residues. With 1 base clipped from V and 7 bases from J, the junction kept 7 bases outside the gene matches. Germline CDR1 LGHNA, CDR2 YSLEER. The chain's CDR3 is CASSQAGGTGREKLFF. CDR3 in DNA: TGCGCCAGCAGCCAAGCGGGAGGGACAGGGCGTGAAAAACTGTTTTTT.

The V gene is TRBV24-1, the J gene TRBJ1-4; D is perhaps TRBD1 (5 bases). V was trimmed by 4 bases and J by 1 base, leaving 12 bases between them. There are 16 residues in the CDR3. CDR1 is KGHDR, CDR2 SFDVKD, per germline. CDR3 sequence: CATSDPTQGTNEKLFF. The CDR3 nucleotides are TGTGCCACCAGTGACCCCACCCAGGGAACTAATGAAAAACTGTTTTTT.

This chain connects TRBV2 to TRBJ2-4; D is ambiguous. Trimming stripped 8 bases from V and 3 bases from J, with 17 bases between. This CDR3 is 15 amino acids long. Germline lookup yields CDR1 SNHLY and CDR2 FYNNEI. Here the CDR3 reads CASGEGDTLKNIQYF. CDR3 sequence (DNA): TGTGCCAGCGGCGAAGGAGACACACTCAAAAACATTCAGTACTTC.

The rearrangement joins TRBV5-4 to TRBJ2-3, with unresolved D. The CDR3 length is 14 residues. Germline V gene sequence: CDR1 SGHNT, CDR2 YYREEE (reference sequence). V lost 0 bases, J lost 6 bases, and 11 bases lay in between. CDR3: CASSLGQARDTQYF. The DNA of the CDR3 is TGTGCCAGCAGCTTGGGGCAAGCCAGGGATACGCAGTATTTT.

The chain is built from TRBV5-6 and TRBJ1-2; D gene uncertain. CDR1 SGHDT and CDR2 YYEEEE come from the germline V gene. V lost 5 bases, J lost 2 bases, and 10 bases lay in between. This CDR3 contains 13 residues. The CDR3 nucleotides read TGTGCCAGCAGGACGGGGTTAAACTATGGCTACACCTTC. Encoded protein: CASRTGLNYGYTF.

The J gene is TRBJ2-3, the V gene TRBV19; D may be TRBD2 (6 bases). Germline V gene sequence: CDR1 LNHDA, CDR2 SQIVND (reference sequence). Between the trimmed V and J ends, which lost 4 bases and 2 bases, there was a span of 10 bases. The CDR3 runs to 14 residues. In nucleotides, the CDR3 is TGTGCCAGTAGTAGACGGGACTTCACAGATACGCAGTATTTT. The encoded protein is CASSRRDFTDTQYF.

This clone was detected only once. Other DNA sequences in the same sample also yield this CDR3. This chain joins TRBV5-1 and TRBJ1-2; 9 bases align to TRBD1. V trimming: 0 bases; J trimming: 4 bases; junction bases outside the gene matches: 4. The CDR3 contains 15 residues. Germline CDR1 and CDR2: SGHRS and YFSETQ. The CDR3 reads CASSLEGQGSYGYTF. CDR3 coding DNA: TGCGCCAGCAGCTTGGAGGGACAGGGATCCTATGGCTACACCTTC.

This clone appeared a single time. The chain carries TRBV30 and TRBJ2-1, with D possibly matching TRBD1 (9 bases). Germline V gene data show CDR1 as GTSNPN and CDR2 as SVGIG (reference sequence). Trimming left V 0 bases short and J 9 bases short, with 15 bases between. The length of the CDR3 is 14 residues. CDR3 nucleotide sequence: TGTGCCTGGAGTGTACAGGGGGCGGGGGGTGAGCAGTTCTTC. Translating gives CAWSVQGAGGEQFF.

V is TRBV9 and J is TRBJ2-3, with TRBD2 identical over 7 bases. The ends lost 2 bases at V and 2 bases at J; junction bases unmatched: 2. The CDR3 contains 14 residues. Germline V gene sequence: CDR1 SGDLS, CDR2 YYNGEE. The CDR3 loop reads CASSVRDYTDTQYF. The CDR3 DNA sequence: TGTGCCAGCAGCGTCCGGGACTACACAGATACGCAGTATTTT.

The chain is built from TRBV7-2 and TRBJ1-2, with D perhaps TRBD1 (5 bases). Trimming removed 1 base from V and 0 bases from J, with 9 bases in between. CDR1 SGHTA and CDR2 FQGNSA come from the germline V gene. The CDR3 sequence is 15 residues long. The CDR3 loop is CASSLGTLSNYGYTF. The CDR3 DNA is TGTGCCAGCAGCTTAGGGACATTATCTAACTATGGCTACACCTTC.

The rearrangement links TRBV7-2 to TRBJ2-3, with 7 positions matching TRBD2. Germline V lookup: CDR1 SGHTA, CDR2 FQGNSA. CDR3 size: 13 residues. CDR3 DNA sequence: TGTGCAGAGGTGACGGGGGGACTAGATACGCAGTATTTT. Protein sequence: CAEVTGGLDTQYF.

This clone was detected a few times. The chain has TRBV29-1 and TRBJ1-2, with D uncertain. In germline, CDR1 is SQVTM, CDR2 ANQGSEA. Deletions cut 4 bases from V and 8 bases from J, with 14 bases between. This CDR3 region has 12 residues. This CDR3 is CSVGGGLVGYTF. CDR3 sequence (DNA): TGCAGCGTTGGAGGCGGGCTTGTAGGCTACACCTTC.

CDR3 DNA: TGCGCCAGCAGCCTGGACCTTACGAGCTATGGCTACACCTTC. Translation gives CASSLDLTSYGYTF. This chain joins TRBV5-1 and TRBJ1-2; unclear D gene. Germline loops: CDR1 SGHRS, CDR2 YFSETQ. This CDR3 is built from 14 residues. Trimming stripped 4 bases from V and 4 bases from J, with 14 bases between.

This sequence joins TRBV2 and TRBJ2-1, with D perhaps TRBD2 (5 bases). Trimming removed 8 bases at V and 4 bases at J, with 9 bases between. Germline loops: CDR1 SNHLY, CDR2 FYNNEI. The CDR3 runs to 12 residues. The CDR3 region has the DNA TGTGCCAGCCTACGGGGATACAATGAGCAGTTCTTC. It yields the protein CASLRGYNEQFF.